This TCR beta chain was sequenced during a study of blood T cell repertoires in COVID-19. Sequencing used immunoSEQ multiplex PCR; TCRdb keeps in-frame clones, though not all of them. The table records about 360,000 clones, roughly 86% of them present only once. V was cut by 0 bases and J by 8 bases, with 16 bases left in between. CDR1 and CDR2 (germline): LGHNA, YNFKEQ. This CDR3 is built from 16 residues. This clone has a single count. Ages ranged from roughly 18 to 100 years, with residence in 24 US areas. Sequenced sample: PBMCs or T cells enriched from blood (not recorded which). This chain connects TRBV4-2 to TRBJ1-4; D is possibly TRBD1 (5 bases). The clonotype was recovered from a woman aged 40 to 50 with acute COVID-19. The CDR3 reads CASSQDRGGKEEKLFF. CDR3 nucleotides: TGTGCCAGCAGCCAAGATAGGGGAGGAAAAGAAGAAAAACTGTTTTTT.